This T cell receptor (beta chain) is drawn from a study of siplizumab effects on memory and regulatory T cells. On the study more broadly: In pairs, mixed lymphocyte reactions were done either with siplizumab at 0.8 to 1 ug/mL or without any drug present. Points from the study as a whole: Most proliferating CD4+ or CD8+ clones, roughly 75-97%, had no naive or memory assignment. Sequences below about 10^-5 frequency were poorly captured, and few alloreactive clones mapped to unstimulated subsets. For siplizumab cultures, the suppressive function of their proliferating Tregs was not confirmed.

Here immunoSEQ multiplex PCR was the method, and the copy in TCRdb shows in-frame clones only, minus some. The sample yields some 14,000 clones, 40% to 55% seen once. This clone was recorded a few times. What it recognizes is unknown. CDR3 size: 15 residues. V gave up 3 bases and J gave up 3 bases; unmatched junction bases: 10. Per the germline V gene, CDR1 is GTSNPN and CDR2 is SVGIG (reference sequence). For 5 to 6 days at 37°C, the mixed lymphocyte reaction cells were kept in coculture. Sequenced input: CFSE-low (dividing) CD4+ T cells sorted from an allogeneic mixed lymphocyte reaction. The clonotype comes from a human donor in good health; the cells came from an allogeneic mixed lymphocyte reaction. Some clones in this sample may be carry-over from other donors' samples. This chain links TRBV30 with TRBJ2-7; 8 positions match TRBD1. CDR3 sequence (DNA): TGTGCCTGGAGCCATGACAGGGGAGGTTTCTACGAGCAGTACTTC. It codes for CAWSHDRGGFYEQYF.